The clone carrying this TCR beta chain was recorded a few times. Its antigen is still unknown. Based on CD45RO/CCR7/CD25/CD127/CD95/CD27, CD4+ regulatory, stem cell-like memory, naive and central memory cells were sorted. Reverse transcription of all isolated RNA meant that expressed TCRB transcripts were sequenced. Using immunoSEQ multiplex PCR, the repertoire was profiled, and TCRdb retains in-frame clones only, with some absent. In the table there are hundreds of thousands of clones, about 14% of which are singletons. Per germline, CDR1 ENHRY and CDR2 SYGVKD. The length of the CDR3 is 17 residues. V lost 0 bases and J lost 0, with 9 bases in between. This sample stems from a study of beta chain features in type 1 diabetes. Study-wide results and caveats: Reduced insertions and increased deletions marked VDJ junctions in type 1 diabetes patients. Whether HLA type influences TCRB rearrangement remained unresolved here.

The chain employs TRBV10-3 and TRBJ2-6; no clear D. Sequences were obtained from naive CD4+ T cells from blood. The receptor's source is a man aged 18 to 29 in good health. The CDR3 spells CAISESSKGSGANVLTF. The CDR3 DNA sequence: TGTGCCATCAGTGAGTCCTCCAAGGGCTCTGGGGCCAACGTCCTGACTTTC.